This T cell receptor beta chain was obtained from a study of blood T cell repertoires in COVID-19. Study context: The United States, Italy and Spain provided the acute and convalescent COVID-19 samples. T cells, B-cell-depleted T cells, or PBMCs supplied cDNA or gDNA.

V dropped 5 bases and J dropped 5; count of bases not matched to a gene: 18. CDR1 and CDR2 (germline): MDHEN, SYDVKM. CDR3 length equals 17 residues. The table lists this clone with a few counts. How the authors handled the data: By means of reference gene primer amplification, nucleated cell counts were estimated. TCRdb's copy holds only in-frame clones and misses some; the assay was immunoSEQ multiplex PCR. V, J and clone size reflect that table, while D and trimming were determined from the DNA. The sample includes 110,000 to 150,000 clones, 65% to 85% of them seen just once. The sequenced material came from peripheral blood. The rearrangement links TRBV28 to TRBJ2-7; 7 bases map to TRBD1. The receptor was derived from an older woman with acute or convalescent COVID-19. The CDR3 DNA reads as TGTGCCAGCAGTCCAAGGAGGACAGGCCGGCTCAGTGACGAGCAGTACTTC. Residues: CASSPRRTGRLSDEQYF.